This TCR beta chain was obtained from a study of T cells in Graves' hyperthyroidism and ophthalmopathy. Germline V gives CDR1 SEHNR, CDR2 FQNEAQ (reference sequence). The CDR3 has 15 residues. V was pared by 1 base and J by 2 bases, with 10 bases between. TCR beta CDR3 region amplification was performed from RNA transcripts. The HTBI primer set was used in a first-round RT-PCR of the TCR CDR3. TCRdb re-analysed the multiplex PCR reads in MiXCR, keeping a single row per CDR3 protein. The data show roughly 380,000 distinct CDR3 sequences, with about an eighth seen just once and 4% to 6.5% held by the top ten.

The clonotype was recovered from a young woman with Graves' hyperthyroidism. The sequenced sample was blood. The chain is built from TRBV7-9 and TRBJ2-3, with D unresolved. In DNA form, the CDR3 reads TGTGCCAGCAGCTTAGTGGTATCGGTCACAGATACGCAGTATTTT. Amino acids: CASSLVVSVTDTQYF.